A selection of T cell receptor beta chains follows, all from one sample in a study of blood T cell repertoires in COVID-19. TCRdb keeps only in-frame clones here, not all; method: immunoSEQ multiplex PCR. The table lists 65,000 to 95,000 clones, around 81% of them singletons. The sample taken for sequencing was peripheral blood. Receptor source: a man older than 75 with active or convalescent COVID-19. Each CDR3 is given with its conserved first and last residue. The D gene is left open where the match is weak. Clone size is not always given. Where it is, it says once, few, many or a class for expanded clones.

j_call clone_size d_call v_call cdr3_aa cdr3_nt
TRBJ2-1 . TRBD1 TRBV7-9 CASSAPRHTGTGHNEQFF TGTGCCAGCAGCGCACCTCGACACACCGGGACAGGCCACAATGAGCAGTTCTTC
TRBJ1-4 . TRBD1 TRBV5-8 CASSSRTGRREKLFF TGTGCCAGCAGCTCTCGGACAGGTCGTCGAGAAAAACTGTTTTTT
TRBJ1-1 . TRBD1 TRBV3-1/TRBV3-2 CASSQWGGTANSGDFF TGTGCCAGCAGCCAATGGGGCGGGACAGCCAATTCTGGGGATTTCTTT
TRBJ1-2 . . TRBV5-1 CASSPWAGDSIGYTF TGCGCCAGCAGCCCCTGGGCAGGGGATTCAATTGGCTACACCTTC
TRBJ2-3 . . TRBV27 CASRSGTDTQYF TGTGCCAGCAGGTCAGGGACAGATACGCAGTATTTT
TRBJ1-1 . TRBD1 TRBV27 CASRKDRGNTEAFF TGTGCCAGCAGAAAAGACAGGGGAAACACTGAAGCTTTCTTT
TRBJ2-1 once . TRBV9 CASSVGQRVLFDEQFF TGTGCCAGCAGCGTAGGGCAGCGTGTCTTATTCGATGAGCAGTTCTTC
TRBJ1-1 . . TRBV4-1 CASSQLIQGTEAFF TGCGCCAGCAGCCAGTTAATACAGGGCACTGAAGCTTTCTTT
TRBJ1-2 . . TRBV18 CASSLSGTQLYGYTF TGTGCCAGCTCACTTTCCGGGACACAACTTTATGGCTACACCTTC
TRBJ2-2 . TRBD1 TRBV5-5 CASSLRTGNTGELFF TGTGCCAGCAGCTTACGGACAGGGAACACCGGGGAGCTGTTTTTT
TRBJ1-2 once . TRBV4-1 CASSQGLGVVGYGYTF TGCGCCAGCAGCCAAGGTTTAGGGGTGGTTGGCTATGGCTACACCTTC
TRBJ2-2 few TRBD1 TRBV2 CASSPRTGHTGELFF TGTGCCAGCAGTCCACGGACAGGGCACACCGGGGAGCTGTTTTTT
TRBJ1-1 . TRBD1 TRBV18 CASSEDRMNTEAFF TGTGCCAGCTCAGAGGACAGGATGAACACTGAAGCTTTCTTT
TRBJ1-4 . . TRBV6-5 CASRRDATNEKLFF TGTGCCAGCAGGAGGGATGCAACTAATGAAAAACTGTTTTTT
TRBJ1-2 . . TRBV9 CASSVSGGNYGYTF TGTGCCAGCAGCGTCTCGGGGGGAAACTATGGCTACACCTTC
TRBJ2-2 . TRBD2 TRBV18 CASSPNLLAGAGELFF TGTGCCAGCTCACCAAATCTACTAGCGGGAGCCGGGGAGCTGTTTTTT
TRBJ2-3 . . TRBV7-6 CASSPPRGPDTQYF TGTGCCAGCAGCCCACCGCGGGGGCCAGATACGCAGTATTTT
TRBJ2-1 few TRBD2 TRBV24-1 CATALSGSNEQFF TGTGCCACCGCCTTAAGCGGGAGTAATGAGCAGTTCTTC
TRBJ1-3 . . TRBV6-4 CASSVELSGNTIYF TGTGCCAGCAGTGTCGAGCTCTCTGGAAACACCATATATTTT
TRBJ2-1 . . TRBV28 CASSRHGGAGEQFF TGTGCCAGCAGTCGGCACGGAGGAGCGGGTGAGCAGTTCTTC
TRBJ1-5 once . TRBV5-1 CASSLSPGNQPQHF TGCGCCAGCAGCTTATCGCCGGGTAATCAGCCCCAGCATTTT
TRBJ1-1 . TRBD1 TRBV6-5 CASRTQGRGGTEAFF TGTGCCAGCAGGACACAGGGGCGGGGAGGAACTGAAGCTTTCTTT
TRBJ1-2 many TRBD1 TRBV9 CASSVGGQGDYGYTF TGTGCCAGCAGCGTAGGTGGACAGGGGGACTATGGCTACACCTTC
TRBJ2-2 . TRBD1 TRBV2 CASSDTGGNTGELFF TGTGCCAGCAGTGATACAGGGGGTAACACCGGGGAGCTGTTTTTT
TRBJ1-1 . TRBD1 TRBV27 CASSQRTGYTEAFF TGTGCCAGCAGCCAGAGGACAGGGTACACTGAAGCTTTCTTT
TRBJ2-1 few . TRBV5-1 CASSLQPSNEQFF TGCGCCAGCAGCTTACAACCCTCCAATGAGCAGTTCTTC
TRBJ1-5 once TRBD1 TRBV19 CASSNRDSYNQPQHF TGTGCCAGTAGCAACCGGGACAGCTACAATCAGCCCCAGCATTTT
TRBJ1-1 few . TRBV28 CASTPGGGLNTEAFF TGTGCCAGCACCCCCGGGGGAGGACTGAACACTGAAGCTTTCTTT
TRBJ2-1 . TRBD2 TRBV11-3 CASSLGAGGDEQFF TGTGCCAGCAGCTTAGGGGCGGGGGGAGACGAGCAGTTCTTC
TRBJ1-2 . TRBD1 TRBV6-5 CASRYTGGHGYTF TGTGCCAGCAGGTACACAGGGGGCCATGGCTACACCTTC
TRBJ1-6 . . TRBV10-1 CASSASNSPLHF TGCGCCAGCAGCGCGAGTAATTCACCCCTCCACTTT
TRBJ2-1 once TRBD2 TRBV7-9 CASSFGLAGQFF TGTGCCAGCAGCTTCGGACTAGCAGGGCAGTTCTTC
TRBJ1-1 . . TRBV30 CAWGRGGGPEAFF TGTGCCTGGGGACGGGGGGGCGGTCCTGAAGCTTTCTTT
TRBJ1-2 . TRBD1 TRBV24-1 CATSDTRGQGSRGYTF TGTGCCACCAGTGATACGCGAGGACAGGGATCTAGGGGCTACACCTTC
TRBJ1-2 . . TRBV18 CASSSDTGGGYTF TGTGCCAGCTCATCAGACACCGGCGGGGGCTACACCTTC
TRBJ1-1 . TRBD1 TRBV28 CASKGAREAFF TGTGCCAGTAAGGGGGCGCGTGAAGCTTTCTTT
TRBJ2-1 . . TRBV11-3 CASSFQYEQFF TGTGCCAGCAGCTTCCAATATGAGCAGTTCTTC
TRBJ1-2 few TRBD1 TRBV19 CASSIAYGGGGGYTF TGTGCCAGTAGTATCGCTTACGGAGGGGGCGGAGGCTACACCTTC
TRBJ1-1 . TRBD1 TRBV5-1 CASSLATGASTEAFF TGCGCCAGCAGCTTGGCTACAGGGGCGAGTACTGAAGCTTTCTTT
TRBJ2-2 . TRBD2 TRBV24-1 CATSALGSGGGLAGELFF TGTGCCACCAGCGCGCTCGGGTCTGGCGGGGGGCTGGCCGGGGAGCTGTTTTTT
TRBJ2-5 . TRBD2 TRBV27 CASSPTAGGTETQYF TGTGCCAGCAGTCCGACCGCGGGGGGTACAGAGACCCAGTACTTC
TRBJ2-3 . TRBD1 TRBV7-9 CASSLGLGGTGADTQYF TGTGCCAGCAGCCTAGGGCTTGGAGGGACAGGGGCAGATACGCAGTATTTT
TRBJ1-1 many . TRBV7-9 CASSFGGGTEAFF TGTGCCAGCAGCTTCGGGGGTGGCACTGAAGCTTTCTTT
TRBJ2-5 once TRBD1 TRBV7-9 CASSSPGTGWETQYF TGTGCCAGCAGCTCCCCTGGGACAGGATGGGAGACCCAGTACTTC
TRBJ1-1 . . TRBV11-2 CASSNDADRRNTEAFF TGTGCCAGCAGCAATGATGCGGACAGAAGAAACACTGAAGCTTTCTTT
TRBJ2-1 . . TRBV24-1 CATSDLQVGSHEQFF TGTGCCACCAGTGATTTGCAGGTAGGGAGCCATGAGCAGTTCTTC
TRBJ2-3 . . TRBV5-6 CASSLLDTQYF TGTGCCAGCAGCTTGCTAGATACGCAGTATTTT